This T cell receptor beta chain originates from a study of T cell responses to AZD1222 COVID-19 vaccine. Sequencing used immunoSEQ multiplex PCR; TCRdb keeps in-frame clones, though not all of them. The sample consists of 180,000 or so clones, 94% of them appearing once. Trimming took off 0 bases at V and 0 bases at J, with 2 bases between the two ends. Germline lookup yields CDR1 KGHSH and CDR2 LQKENI. This CDR3 is built from 14 residues. Study-level points and caveats: Donors, mostly white British, included more females; clonal diversity was possibly underestimated.

Comments on this clone: The antigen remains undetermined.

Specimen: peripheral blood, collected on day 0 of AZD1222 vaccination. The chain links TRBV18 to TRBJ2-2; unclear D gene. This TCR was sampled from an adult in good health. CDR3 residues: CASSPPTNTGELFF. CDR3 DNA: TGTGCCAGCTCACCACCTACGAACACCGGGGAGCTGTTTTTT.